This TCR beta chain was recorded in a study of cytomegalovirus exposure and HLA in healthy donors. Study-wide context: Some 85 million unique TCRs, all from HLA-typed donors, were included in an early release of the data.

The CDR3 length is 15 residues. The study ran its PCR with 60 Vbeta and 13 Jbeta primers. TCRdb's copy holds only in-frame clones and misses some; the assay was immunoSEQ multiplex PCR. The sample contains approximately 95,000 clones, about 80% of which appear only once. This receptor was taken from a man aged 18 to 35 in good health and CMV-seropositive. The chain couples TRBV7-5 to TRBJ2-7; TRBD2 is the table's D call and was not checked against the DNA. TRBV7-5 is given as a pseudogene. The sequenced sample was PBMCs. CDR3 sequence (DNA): TGTGTCAGAAGCTTAGACGCTCCGGGTCCCCACGAGCAGTACTTC. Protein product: CVRSLDAPGPHEQYF.